This TCR beta chain derives from a study of cytomegalovirus exposure and HLA in healthy donors (TCRdb year 2017). Background on the whole study: In an earlier analysis of fewer than 750 of the donors, 250 to 350 Gb of sequence data and 100 million or so unique TCR beta sequences from 150 million to 200 million T cells were reported. An early release covering 550 to 650 HLA-typed donors comprised approximately 290 gigabases of sequencing data and roughly 85 million unique TCR sequences. Of the roughly 410 genotyped donors, 80% to 90% were placed in the genetic ancestry cluster associated with self-reported Caucasian donors. The study aimed to test whether cataloging public T cell receptors could reveal signatures of past pathogen exposure. The study profiled the T cell repertoires of some 610 subjects by immunosequencing and related them to cytomegalovirus serostatus. In addition to the first cohort of about 650 subjects, a separate validation cohort of 120 different subjects was used. To predict cytomegalovirus infection status, the study brought together high-throughput TCR immunosequencing, statistical association of individual TCRs with disease status, and machine learning. A later analysis re-analyzed previously published TCR beta repertoires from approximately 700 donors and added high-resolution HLA genotyping to study TCR occurrence patterns. The later analysis used no new phenotypic data to find candidate immune exposures, relying instead on TCR beta sequences and their occurrence across donors. An earlier analysis of approximately 630 of the donors applied high-throughput TCR beta sequencing to assess whether each TCR beta V gene segment acted as functional or pseudogenic. Donor age, sex, ethnicity and CMV serostatus were compiled together with the repertoire data. A later genetic analysis used genome-wide SNP genotypes for about three fifths of the roughly 700 donors, treating that subset as a discovery cohort. All discovery cohort repertoires had been generated on a single sequencing platform. Both class I and class II loci were covered by HLA typing, at four-digit resolution. Typing coverage differed by locus: A, B, C, DRB1 and DQB1 were typed in roughly 629-630 donors, DQA1 in 522, DPA1 in some 610, and DPB1 in just under 490. Roughly 5 DR-DQ haplotypes were handled as single units for association and clustering, since linkage in the cohort was strong. Across roughly 420 genotyped donors of the cohort, an average of about 240,000 unique TCR beta nucleotide sequences per donor were sequenced, and around 19% of those sequences were non-productive. The full study reports these points: Three of the identified cytomegalovirus-associated TCR beta chains were confirmed in vitro to be specific for cytomegalovirus antigens. The cohort was sequenced for TCR beta chains only, and without alpha or paired-chain data the features that could be detected were limited. A group of highly shared sequence variants was considered likely to be a technical artifact of the sequencing pipeline. Some IMGT-functional V segments, including TRBV6-2 and TRBV6-3, could not be told apart with the 87-base-pair reads, so those segments were excluded. The presence/absence analyses assumed that sequencing depth was roughly uniform across donors, and that assumption may not be true. A further reported finding was that TCR beta sequences accurately predicted the HLA-A and HLA-B alleles for most subjects in the first cohort. An association between a missense DCLRE1C variant and V-gene and J-gene trimming of TCR beta chains was found in a later genetic analysis and replicated in an independent cohort. For the cohort, immune exposure information was limited to CMV serostatus. Some 16 rarely observed V segments, including chromosome 9 orphons, were excluded from the earlier analysis of approximately 600 of the donors because counts were too low. Most TCR sequences were seen in very few donors, while some public TCRs were found in many individuals. Cytomegalovirus status was reported to be diagnosed by the classifier with high specificity and sensitivity in both the original and validation cohorts. It was suggested by the authors that the approach could potentially be generalized to other disease states and immunological phenotypes. In a later analysis, the rate of TCR association differed among HLA loci, with DRB1 alleles having the most associated TCRs and HLA-C alleles having the fewest. When HLA alleles, especially DR and DQ, strongly co-occurred, attributing TCR associations to individual alleles was difficult. According to a later genetic analysis, donors in an Asian-associated ancestry cluster had fewer N-insertions in productive TCRs than the approximately 670-donor mean. Because HLA typing was unavailable for some donors at each locus, only the typed subset was used in association tests. In a later analysis, 16,951 TCR beta sequences were associated with specific HLA alleles at a false discovery rate of 0.05. A later analysis found that HLA-associated TCR beta chains were more clonally expanded and had lower generation probabilities than equally common non-associated chains. In an earlier analysis of approximately 590 of the donors, most TCR beta V segments appeared in productive rearrangements about 90% or about 30% of the time, broadly matching IMGT annotations. In a later analysis, most CMV-associated TCR beta chains were found to appear HLA-restricted, with HLA associations seemingly driven largely by CMV exposure. In a later analysis, several top co-occurrence clusters were reported to appear linked to parvovirus B19, influenza, CMV and Epstein-Barr virus. The study gave a list of about 150 TCR beta chains associated with cytomegalovirus. Linkage disequilibrium might explain the correlated functional status among segregating V segments, but an unknown experimental factor could not be ruled out.

Library generation was performed with the immunoSEQ multiplex PCR assay. A mixture of 60 forward primers for TCR Vbeta segments and 13 reverse primers for TCR Jbeta segments was used in the multiplex PCR. The CDR3 region of rearranged TCR beta genes was amplified from genomic DNA with a multiplex PCR assay. The Illumina HiSeq System was used to sequence the amplified TCR beta libraries as 87-base-pair reads. Turning to the authors' computational methods: A later analysis tallied roughly 78 million unique TCR beta chains across the 700 or so repertoires, and approximately 12 million of those chains were shared by two or more donors. A nearest-neighbor algorithm error-corrected the raw reads and collapsed the reads into unique sequences, merging closely related sequences to remove PCR and sequencing errors. CDR3 sequences were aligned to IMGT reference sequences to assign V, D and J gene segments. For a sequence to be retained, a match of at least six nucleotides was required to both a V gene segment and a J gene segment. Rearrangements were called productive when the CDR3 lacked stop codons and stayed in frame with V and J; all others were non-productive. CDR3 was defined by IMGT convention, running from the second conserved V-encoded cysteine to the conserved J-encoded phenylalanine. The earlier analysis of fewer than 750 of the donors excluded sequences that lacked an unambiguous match to a single V gene segment. In an earlier analysis of more than 500 of the donors, a V segment was called functional when productive rearrangements were above 56.7%, and segregating when the standard deviation between donors exceeded 5%. A statistical classification framework was built for diagnosing cytomegalovirus status from the catalog of TCR beta chain sequences. In a later analysis, TCR nucleotide sequences were compared against IMGT/GENE-DB human TR gene sequences so that V and J genes could be assigned. A later analysis assigned CDR3 sequences and most-parsimonious VDJ recombination scenarios with the TCRdist pipeline. In a later analysis, each TCR beta chain was defined by its CDR3 amino acid sequence together with its V-gene family, and reads lacking a unique V-gene family were excluded. In a later analysis, fewer than 600 highly shared, low-generation-probability nucleotide sequences were removed to address suspected cross-contamination and a sequencing artifact. In a later analysis, a clonal expansion index was calculated for each public chain from normalized within-repertoire ranks of inferred template counts. In a later analysis, generation probabilities were computed using a VDJ recombination model fitted to out-of-frame rearrangements, and the results were checked against IGoR. In a later analysis, hypergeometric tests were used to score TCR-TCR, TCR-HLA and TCR-CMV co-occurrence, with a repertoire-size bias correction applied to TCR pairs. False discovery rates were estimated in a later analysis by permuting HLA or CMV assignments 20 times. A later analysis grouped co-occurring TCRs with DBSCAN, adding TCRdist sequence similarity when clustering within HLA-allele-positive subsets. For co-occurrence clustering, repertoires with fewer than 30,000 or more than 120,000 public chains were excluded, along with 4 to 6 repertoires with anomalous nucleotide sharing. The immuneACCESS repertoire file appears here via TCRdb, limited to in-frame rearrangements. These files lack a portion of the clones; in checked studies, under half of the deficit traces to unresolved V genes, and the cause of the others is not known. V and J calls and clone size are copied from that table; D and trimming were computed from the DNA. This sample lists roughly 100,000 clones; 60% to 80% were detected once. The leading ten clones occupy over 7.5% of the sample.

Details on this clone: There is no known antigen for this receptor. Its ends do not fully match the called genes, so a read error is possible.

The cohort comprised some 700 healthy bone marrow donors. At the time of sampling, every cohort member was nominally healthy, though immune exposures that went unrecorded were likely present. The donor tested CMV seropositive, placing the donor among the 290 or so seropositive members of the cohort. A peripheral blood sample was collected from each donor, and TCR beta sequencing was performed on peripheral blood mononuclear cells. Genomic DNA was extracted from the blood cell samples with the Qiagen DNeasy Blood Extraction Kit. Reading the germline V gene (reference sequence) gives CDR1 SSHAT and CDR2 FNYEAQ. There are 15 amino acids in the CDR3, from cysteine to phenylalanine inclusive. The only DNA kept is the CDR3, 45 bases in frame from the first base.

Sequenced input: PBMCs. This TCR was sampled from a middle-aged woman in good health and CMV-seropositive. The sequence is built from TRBV7-7 and TRBJ2-2; TRBD2 might be the D gene, on 6 matching bases. The CDR3 has the sequence CASSSGGANTGELFF. The DNA reads as follows: TGTGCTAGCAGCTCCGGGGGTGCGAACACCGGGGAGCTGTTTTTT.